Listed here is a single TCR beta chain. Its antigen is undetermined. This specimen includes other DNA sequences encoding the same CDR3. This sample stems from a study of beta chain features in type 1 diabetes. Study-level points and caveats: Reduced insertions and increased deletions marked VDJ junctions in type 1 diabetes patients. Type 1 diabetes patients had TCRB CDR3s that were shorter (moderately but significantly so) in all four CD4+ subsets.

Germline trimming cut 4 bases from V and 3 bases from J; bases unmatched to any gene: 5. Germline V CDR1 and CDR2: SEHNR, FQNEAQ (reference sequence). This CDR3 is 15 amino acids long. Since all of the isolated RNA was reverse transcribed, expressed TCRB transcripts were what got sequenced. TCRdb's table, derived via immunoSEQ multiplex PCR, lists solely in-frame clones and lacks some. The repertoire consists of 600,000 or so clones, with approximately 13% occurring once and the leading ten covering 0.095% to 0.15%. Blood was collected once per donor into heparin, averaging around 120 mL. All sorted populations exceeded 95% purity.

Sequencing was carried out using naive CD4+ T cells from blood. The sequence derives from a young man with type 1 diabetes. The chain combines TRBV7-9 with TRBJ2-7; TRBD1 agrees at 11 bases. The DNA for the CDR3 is TGTGCCAGCAGCTCTCCGGGACAGGGGGTCTACGAGCAGTACTTC. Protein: CASSSPGQGVYEQYF.